These 27 T cell receptor beta chains originate from one sample sequenced in a study of blood T cell repertoires in COVID-19. Produced via immunoSEQ multiplex PCR; TCRdb's table is partial and in-frame only. The data show a few hundred thousand clones, less than 85% seen once. Sequenced sample: peripheral blood. The receptor source for this set is a man aged 60 to 75 who had recovered from COVID-19.

J is TRBJ1-3 and V is TRBV3-1 (or the pseudogene TRBV3-2); 9 nucleotides agree with TRBD1. V dropped 3 bases and J dropped 7; count of bases not matched to a gene: 7. The CDR3 length is 15 residues. From germline, CDR1 is LGHDT and CDR2 YNNKEL (reference sequence). The CDR3 bases are TGTGCCAGCAGCCAGGCCGGGACAGGGCCGAACACCATATATTTT. It is translated as CASSQAGTGPNTIYF.

The chain has TRBV28 and TRBJ2-7; 7 bases are shared with TRBD1. With 5 bases clipped from V and 9 bases from J, the junction kept 13 bases outside the gene matches. The CDR3 sequence is 14 residues long. Germline CDR1 MDHEN, CDR2 SYDVKM. CDR3: CASSRSGGLFLQYF. The CDR3 bases are TGTGCCAGCAGTCGGTCAGGGGGTTTATTTCTGCAGTACTTC.

This chain connects TRBV6-1 to TRBJ2-7, with D possibly being TRBD1 (6 bases). Germline loops: CDR1 MNHNS, CDR2 SASEGT. The length of the CDR3 is 14 residues. The ends were cut back, 1 base at V and 4 bases at J, with 11 bases in the middle. The CDR3 sequence: CASSEGRGAYEQYF. The CDR3 region has the DNA TGTGCCAGCAGTGAAGGCAGGGGCGCGTACGAGCAGTACTTC.

The chain couples TRBV5-1 to TRBJ2-2, with 9 bases lining up with TRBD2. There are 18 residues in the CDR3. Trimming removed 1 base from V and 4 bases from J; junction bases left unmatched: 11. Germline assignment: CDR1 SGHRS and CDR2 YFSETQ. Written as DNA, the CDR3 is TGCGCCAGCAGCTTGTCATCTGCGGGAGGGCTGGGCACCGGGGAGCTGTTTTTT. Its translation: CASSLSSAGGLGTGELFF.

The chain carries TRBV19 and TRBJ2-7; a weak D match, TRBD1 (5 bases). The CDR3 runs 14 residues. V was trimmed by 3 bases and J by 1 base, leaving 10 bases between them. CDR1 and CDR2 from the germline V gene are LNHDA and SQIVND (reference sequence). CDR3 in DNA: TGTGCCAGTAGTATCGGCAGGGTATCCTACGAGCAGTACTTC. As protein: CASSIGRVSYEQYF.

The CDR3 here is CSVAQGGELFF. The CDR3 bases are TGCAGCGTTGCTCAGGGGGGGGAGCTGTTTTTT. The chain combines TRBV29-1 with TRBJ2-2, with a possible D match to TRBD1 (6 bases). Trimming shortened V by 4 bases and J by 8 bases, and 8 bases separated the two germline ends. Looked up from germline, CDR1 is SQVTM and CDR2 is ANQGSEA. The CDR3 runs to 11 residues.

The chain uses TRBV7-2 and TRBJ2-7; 7 bases are a match to TRBD1. Looked up from germline, CDR1 is SGHTA and CDR2 is FQGNSA. Trimming took 8 bases from V and 0 from J; bases not matched to a gene: 7. The CDR3 has 14 residues. The CDR3 sequence: CASLGQASSYEQYF. The CDR3 coding sequence is TGTGCCAGCCTCGGACAGGCGAGCTCCTACGAGCAGTACTTC.

The chain recombines TRBV6-5 with TRBJ2-2; D uncertain. The ends were cut back, 8 bases at V and 8 bases at J, with 15 bases in the middle. This CDR3 contains 13 residues. Germline V gene lookup returns CDR1 MNHEY and CDR2 SVGAGI. The CDR3 bases are TGTGCCAGCGGCAGCCTCCCTAGGGGGGAGCTGTTTTTT. As protein: CASGSLPRGELFF.

The rearrangement joins TRBV3-1 (or the pseudogene TRBV3-2) to TRBJ2-7, with 8 nucleotides matching TRBD2. CDR1 and CDR2 (germline): LGHDT, YNNKEL (reference sequence). J was trimmed by 2 bases and V by 4 bases; bases with no gene match: 7. The CDR3 length is 15 residues. CDR3 nucleotide sequence: TGTGCCAGCAGCCTCTCAGCGGGAGCCCCCTACGAGCAGTACTTC. It codes for CASSLSAGAPYEQYF.

The chain couples TRBV30 to TRBJ2-2; 8 positions agree with TRBD2. Germline loops: CDR1 GTSNPN, CDR2 SVGIG (reference sequence). The CDR3 has 14 residues. Unmatched junction bases numbered 8, after V lost 2 bases and J lost 9 bases. CDR3 region: CAWSSWTSNRELFF. The CDR3 DNA is TGTGCCTGGAGTTCTTGGACTAGCAACCGGGAGCTGTTTTTT. Using reference TRBV30 and TRBJ2-2 for the parts outside the CDR3, the full variable domain is SQTIHQWPATLVQPVGSPLSLECTVEGTSNPNLYWYRQAAGRGLQLLFYSVGIGQISSEVPQNLSASRPQDRQFILSSKKLLLSDSGFYLCAWSSWTSNRELFFGEGSRLTVL.

The DNA for the CDR3 is TGTGCCAGCAGCTTAGGACTAGCTAAAAGCTCCTACGAGCAGTACTTC. Its protein product is CASSLGLAKSSYEQYF. The chain is built from TRBV7-2 and TRBJ2-7; 7 nucleotides agree with TRBD2. Germline V gene sequence: CDR1 SGHTA, CDR2 FQGNSA. The CDR3 loop spans 16 amino acids. Trimming removed 1 base from V and 0 bases from J; junction bases left unmatched: 6.

The chain is built from TRBV11-3 and TRBJ2-2; 10 bases map to TRBD2. The CDR3 spans 15 residues. Germline trimming cut 5 bases from V and 6 bases from J; bases unmatched to any gene: 6. Germline V gene data show CDR1 as SGHNT and CDR2 as YENEEA. This chain's CDR3 is CASSAGTSASGELFF. DNA for the CDR3: TGTGCCAGCAGCGCCGGGACTAGCGCTTCCGGGGAGCTGTTTTTT.

The chain recombines TRBV4-1 with TRBJ1-2; D perhaps matches TRBD1 (5 bases). The V gene lost 3 bases and the J gene lost 2 bases, with 13 bases spanning the gap. The CDR3 has 15 residues. Germline V gene sequence: CDR1 MGHRA, CDR2 YSYEKL. The CDR3 sequence: CASSQDRQRNYGYTF. CDR3 nucleotides: TGCGCCAGCAGCCAGGATCGACAGCGAAACTATGGCTACACCTTC.

The CDR3 spells CASSTGPKNIQYF. For the CDR3, the DNA is TGCGCCAGCAGTACAGGGCCCAAAAACATTCAGTACTTC. This chain links TRBV10-1 with TRBJ2-4, with a tentative D call TRBD1 (6 bases). CDR3 length: 13 residues. The V gene lost 5 bases and the J gene lost 2 bases, with 7 bases spanning the gap. Germline loops: CDR1 WNHNN, CDR2 SYGVQD (reference sequence).

This clone has a single count. V gene TRBV6-5 combines with J gene TRBJ2-5, with unresolved D. Germline lookup yields CDR1 MNHEY and CDR2 SVGAGI. The CDR3 covers 12 residues. Trimming took off 5 bases at V and 2 bases at J, with 6 bases between the two ends. The CDR3 loop is CASSPLQETQYF. Here the CDR3 DNA reads TGTGCCAGCAGTCCACTACAAGAGACCCAGTACTTC.

This rearrangement joins TRBV4-2 to TRBJ2-1, with D possibly being TRBD2 (5 bases). Germline lookup yields CDR1 LGHNA and CDR2 YNFKEQ. V lost 1 base, J lost 16 bases, and 17 bases lay in between. CDR3 length: 13 residues. CDR3 in amino acids: CASSQGVLAPHFF. In DNA form, the CDR3 reads TGTGCCAGCAGCCAAGGGGTTCTAGCTCCACATTTCTTC.

The chain combines TRBV9 with TRBJ1-1; tentatively, D is TRBD1 (5 bases). Germline CDR1 SGDLS, CDR2 YYNGEE. V dropped 3 bases and J dropped 6 bases, with 12 bases sitting between them. CDR3 length: 13 amino acids. The CDR3 loop is CASSASGLPEAFF. CDR3 DNA: TGTGCCAGCAGCGCCTCAGGGTTACCTGAAGCTTTCTTT.

The V call is TRBV2, the J call TRBJ2-1; D possibly corresponds to TRBD2 (5 bases). CDR1 is SNHLY and CDR2 is FYNNEI in the germline V gene. V was cut by 4 bases and J by 13 bases, with 17 bases left in between. This CDR3 is built from 13 residues. CDR3 protein: CASSGGSGEDQFF. The CDR3 nucleotides are TGTGCCAGCAGTGGAGGGTCTGGAGAGGATCAGTTCTTC.

The chain couples TRBV27 to TRBJ1-5; no clear D gene. Trimming took 1 base from V and 0 from J, leaving 7 bases between them. This CDR3 has 15 amino acids. Germline loops: CDR1 MNHEY, CDR2 SMNVEV (reference sequence). The CDR3 DNA reads TGTGCCAGCAGTTTATTCATACATAGCAATCAGCCCCAGCATTTT. Residues: CASSLFIHSNQPQHF.

This chain connects TRBV6-4 to TRBJ2-1; TRBD2 aligns across 10 bases. V was pared by 3 bases and J by 8 bases, with 7 bases of the junction left unmatched. The CDR3 loop spans 15 amino acids. Germline V gene sequence: CDR1 MRHNA, CDR2 SNTAGT. The CDR3 nucleotides are TGTGCCAGCAGTGAGGGAGCGGGGGGGCCTGATGAGCAGTTCTTC. Its protein product is CASSEGAGGPDEQFF.

The chain is built from TRBV6-2 or TRBV6-3 and TRBJ1-1, with D possibly being TRBD1 (6 bases). This CDR3 is built from 13 residues. CDR1 and CDR2 (germline): MNHEY, SVGEGT. V was cut by 6 bases and J by 3 bases, with 11 bases left in between. This CDR3 is CASSGQGYTEAFF. For the CDR3, the DNA is TGTGCCAGCAGCGGGCAGGGGTACACTGAAGCTTTCTTT.

CDR3 sequence: CASSLVSLAGVRTQYF. As DNA, the CDR3 is TGTGCCAGCAGCTTAGTGTCGCTAGCTGGGGTTCGGACCCAGTACTTC. The V gene is TRBV7-2, the J gene TRBJ2-5; possible D gene TRBD2, 5 bases. Germline V gives CDR1 SGHTA, CDR2 FQGNSA. The CDR3 spans 16 residues. The germline V and J ends were trimmed by 1 base and 7 bases, with 19 bases remaining between them.

This clone was observed once. The chain combines TRBV28 with TRBJ2-6; 8 bases align to TRBD1. Losses at the gene ends were 6 bases for V and 1 base for J; bases not matched to a gene: 8. The CDR3 has 17 residues. CDR1 is MDHEN, CDR2 SYDVKM, per germline. The CDR3 loop is CASRGTGLVSGANVLTF. The CDR3, as DNA: TGTGCCAGCAGAGGGACAGGCCTGGTATCTGGGGCCAACGTCCTGACTTTC.

The chain uses TRBV5-6 and TRBJ2-7, with TRBD1 matching 7 bases. CDR3 size: 14 residues. CDR1 and CDR2 from the germline V gene are SGHDT and YYEEEE. Trimming at V came to 0 bases and at J to 6 bases, leaving 6 bases not matched to a gene. The CDR3 bases are TGTGCCAGCAGCTTGGCGGGACAGCTTCGCGAGCAGTACTTC. Translated, it gives CASSLAGQLREQYF.

The V gene is TRBV4-1, the J gene TRBJ2-2, with 9 bases lining up with TRBD1. V shed 0 bases and J 4 bases; nucleotides not matched to a gene: 3. This CDR3 contains 16 residues. CDR1 is MGHRA and CDR2 is YSYEKL in the germline V gene. CDR3: CASSQETTGGTGELFF. The CDR3 DNA sequence: TGCGCCAGCAGCCAAGAGACGACAGGGGGCACCGGGGAGCTGTTTTTT.

This clone has only a few counts. The rearrangement links TRBV2 to TRBJ2-3; a weak D match, TRBD1 (6 bases). Germline V gene lookup returns CDR1 SNHLY and CDR2 FYNNEI. V dropped 9 bases and J dropped 0 bases, with 13 bases sitting between them. The CDR3 covers 14 residues. CDR3 in amino acids: CASESDRSTDTQYF. The DNA of the CDR3 is TGTGCCAGTGAGTCGGACAGAAGCACAGATACGCAGTATTTT. The full variable domain, completed using reference TRBV2 and TRBJ2-3, is EPEVTQTPSHQVTQMGQEVILRCVPISNHLYFYWYRQILGQKVEFLVSFYNNEISEKSEIFDDQFSVERPDGSNFTLKIRSTKLEDSAMYFCASESDRSTDTQYFGPGTRLTVL.

V and J are TRBV29-1 and TRBJ2-6; D is perhaps TRBD1 (6 bases). The CDR3 contains 15 residues. The V gene lost 0 bases and the J gene lost 4 bases, with 10 bases spanning the gap. The germline CDR1 and CDR2 sequences are SQVTM and ANQGSEA. The CDR3: CSVEETGLGANVLTF. CDR3 nucleotides: TGCAGCGTTGAAGAGACAGGCCTCGGGGCCAACGTCCTGACTTTC.